The 19 T cell receptor beta chains below come from one sample, sequenced in a study of identical twins. TCRdb passed the 5' RACE reads through MiXCR, listing each CDR3 protein once. The profile shows more than 650,000 distinct CDR3 sequences, approximately 6.1% of them singletons. The specimen was naive T cells sorted from blood. These receptors were collected from a man aged 18 to 30 in good health.

This clonotype occurred many times. The chain combines TRBV20-1 with TRBJ2-1, with 11 bases fitting TRBD2. The V segment lost 4 bases and the J segment 2 bases; nucleotides outside the gene matches: 1. The CDR3 runs 14 residues. Looked up from germline, CDR1 is DFQATT and CDR2 is SNEGSKA (reference sequence). In DNA, the CDR3 is TGCAGTGCTAAGGGACTAGCGGCCTACAATGAGCAGTTCTTC. As protein: CSAKGLAAYNEQFF.

This clonotype was found many times. The chain couples TRBV7-2 to TRBJ1-1; D is unclear. Trimming took 5 bases from V and 1 from J, leaving 8 bases between them. CDR1 and CDR2 from the germline V gene are SGHTA and FQGNSA. This CDR3 comprises 13 residues. CDR3 residues: CASSPVRNTEAFF. In nucleotides, the CDR3 is TGTGCCAGCAGCCCCGTGAGGAACACTGAAGCTTTCTTT.

The chain carries TRBV5-1 and TRBJ2-7, with D possibly being TRBD1 or TRBD2 (5 bases each). Germline assignment: CDR1 SGHRS and CDR2 YFSETQ. V was pared by 4 bases and J by 3 bases, with 17 bases between. The CDR3 sequence is 15 residues long. CDR3 region: CASSPGPLSYYEQYV. In nucleotides, the CDR3 is TGCGCCAGCAGCCCGGGACCATTATCCTACTACGAGCAGTACGTC.

This clonotype was observed a few times. This rearrangement joins TRBV7-8 to TRBJ2-3; TRBD2 aligns across 8 bases. Germline V lookup: CDR1 SGHVS, CDR2 FQNEAQ. This CDR3 region has 15 residues. The V and J ends lost 8 bases and 0 bases, in that order; junction bases with no gene match: 7. CDR3 DNA sequence: TGTGCCAGCGGGCTAGCGGGCGGAAGCACAGATACGCAGTATTTT. Protein product: CASGLAGGSTDTQYF.

This clonotype was detected ten times or more. At one of its ends the junction is not consistent with the germline gene, which may arise from a read error. The CDR3 loop reads CSARGGQGREKLFF. CDR3 nucleotide sequence: TGCAGTGCAAGAGGGGGACAGGGGCGTGAAAAACTGTTTTTT. J is TRBJ1-4 and V is TRBV20-1; 10 bases line up with TRBD1. The CDR3 length is 14 residues. Germline V lookup: CDR1 DFQATT, CDR2 SNEGSKA (reference sequence).

This clonotype was counted at least ten times. The V call is TRBV7-9, the J call TRBJ2-1; 11 positions agree with TRBD2. Germline lookup yields CDR1 SEHNR and CDR2 FQNEAQ (reference sequence). The CDR3 runs 11 residues. With 6 bases clipped from V and 14 bases from J, the junction kept 3 bases outside the gene matches. CDR3 in DNA: TGTGCCAGCAGGTCGGGACTAGCGGAGTTCTTC. This sequence encodes CASRSGLAEFF.

The rearrangement joins TRBV11-2 to TRBJ2-6, with no clear D. Germline V CDR1 and CDR2: SGHAT, FQNNGV. Between the trimmed V and J ends, which lost 1 base and 3 bases, there was a span of 7 bases. The CDR3 runs 15 residues. Here the CDR3 reads CASSLGDYGANVLTF. CDR3 DNA sequence: TGTGCCAGCAGCTTAGGAGATTATGGGGCCAACGTCCTGACTTTC.

This clonotype was observed at least ten times. This chain uses TRBV10-2 with TRBJ2-5; the D gene is possibly TRBD1 (6 bases). CDR3 length equals 15 residues. CDR1 is WSHSY, CDR2 SAAADI, per germline. Between the trimmed V and J ends, which lost 7 bases and 5 bases, there was a span of 20 bases. Here the CDR3 reads CASIAFGTPRETQYF. The DNA of the CDR3 is TGCGCCAGCATCGCCTTCGGGACACCTAGGGAGACCCAGTACTTC.

A few counts support this clonotype. This chain uses TRBV5-4 with TRBJ2-1; TRBD2 matches 8 bases. CDR1 is SGHNT, CDR2 YYREEE, per germline (reference sequence). The V segment lost 3 bases and the J segment 5 bases; nucleotides outside the gene matches: 13. The CDR3 is 17 amino acids. The chain's CDR3 is CASSSLGGSGSDNEQFF. In DNA, the CDR3 is TGTGCCAGCAGCTCCCTCGGTGGGAGCGGGAGCGACAATGAGCAGTTCTTC.

This clonotype was detected once. The chain uses TRBV14 and TRBJ2-2; a possible D gene is TRBD2 (6 bases). The CDR3 is made up of 16 amino acids. V shed 1 base and J shed 4 bases, with 13 bases lying between them. From germline, CDR1 is SGHDN and CDR2 FVKESK. Here the CDR3 reads CASSQGLGRGTGELFF. In nucleotides, the CDR3 is TGTGCCAGCAGCCAAGGACTAGGTCGGGGCACCGGGGAGCTGTTTTTT.

This clonotype was seen more than once but under ten times. The chain recombines TRBV6-1 with TRBJ2-1, with D possibly TRBD1 on 6 matching bases. Germline lookup yields CDR1 MNHNS and CDR2 SASEGT. The CDR3 has 13 residues. Trimming took 3 bases from V and 6 from J, leaving 9 bases between them. In nucleotides, the CDR3 is TGTGCCAGCAGTGACCTGACAGGCAATGAGCAGTTCTTC. Amino acids: CASSDLTGNEQFF.

This clonotype was observed at least ten times. The J gene is TRBJ2-7, the V gene TRBV15; D is tentatively TRBD1 or TRBD2 (7 bases each). CDR3 length equals 14 residues. Germline assignment: CDR1 LNHNV and CDR2 YYDKDF (reference sequence). Trimming removed 0 bases from V and 6 bases from J, with 12 bases in between. The CDR3 protein is CATSRDRRGGEQYV. As DNA, the CDR3 is TGTGCCACCAGCAGAGATCGCAGGGGGGGCGAGCAGTACGTC.

CDR3 loop: CATLPTVQETQYF. CDR3 sequence (DNA): TGTGCCACCTTACCTACAGTACAAGAGACCCAGTACTTC. This chain links TRBV28 with TRBJ2-5; D ambiguous. V lost 10 bases, J lost 2 bases, and 14 bases lay in between. The CDR3 is made up of 13 amino acids. Germline V gene sequence: CDR1 MDHEN, CDR2 SYDVKM.

In its sample, this clonotype was seen many times. This rearrangement joins TRBV3-1 to TRBJ1-2; TRBD1 aligns across 7 bases. The V gene end was trimmed by 2 bases and the J gene end by 8 bases; junction bases not matched to a gene: 5. This CDR3 comprises 13 residues. CDR1 is LGHDT and CDR2 is YNNKEL in the germline V gene (reference sequence). The CDR3 is CASSQRQGYGYTF. CDR3 DNA: TGTGCCAGCAGCCAAAGACAGGGATACGGCTACACCTTC.

In its sample, this clonotype was seen many times. This chain joins TRBV20-1 and TRBJ2-1; D gene ambiguous. Germline V gene lookup returns CDR1 DFQATT and CDR2 SNEGSKA (reference sequence). The CDR3 has 15 amino acids. Trimming shortened V by 5 bases and J by 10 bases, and 24 bases separated the two germline ends. Written as DNA, the CDR3 is TGCAGTGCTTCACCTGGTATTCGTCAAGGGCTGGAGCAGTTCTTC. This translates into CSASPGIRQGLEQFF.

This clonotype came up many times. The CDR3 sequence: CASKGRGNQPQHF. CDR3 DNA: TGTGCCAGCAAGGGCAGGGGCAATCAGCCCCAGCATTTT. The V and J genes are TRBV27 and TRBJ1-5; D possibly corresponds to TRBD1 (5 bases). Germline V gives CDR1 MNHEY, CDR2 SMNVEV (reference sequence). The CDR3 length is 13 residues. V was pared by 7 bases and J by 2 bases, with 9 bases between.

This clonotype was recorded a few times. The chain has TRBV7-6 and TRBJ2-5; TRBD1 agrees at 10 bases. The length of the CDR3 is 19 residues. V dropped 4 bases and J dropped 5; count of bases not matched to a gene: 19. Looked up from germline, CDR1 is SGHVS and CDR2 is FNYEAQ. CDR3 residues: CASSYDIPGQGLPQETQYF. In nucleotides, the CDR3 is TGTGCCAGCAGCTATGACATTCCGGGACAGGGGTTACCTCAGGAGACCCAGTACTTC.

This clonotype appeared a few times. This chain uses TRBV11-1 with TRBJ2-4, with D perhaps TRBD1 (6 bases). The V gene lost 7 bases and the J gene lost 1 base, with 26 bases spanning the gap. CDR1 is SGHAT, CDR2 FQDESV, per germline (reference sequence). This CDR3 spans 19 amino acids. As DNA, the CDR3 is TGTGCCAGCACCCTTAGTACCGGGACACCGGTCTCGGCCAAAAACATTCAGTACTTC. It translates to CASTLSTGTPVSAKNIQYF.

This clonotype was counted many times. This chain connects TRBV29-1 to TRBJ2-2; D gene ambiguous. The CDR3 runs to 15 residues. Germline-derived CDR1 and CDR2 are SQVTM and ANQGSEA. Trimming left V 5 bases short and J 3 bases short, with 16 bases between. CDR3 DNA: TGCAGCGTTCAAACCCGGCATCCGGACACCGGGGAGCTGTTTTTT. This encodes CSVQTRHPDTGELFF.